In its sample, the clone carrying this T cell receptor beta chain was seen a few times. Its antigen remains unknown. The sample comes from a study of cytomegalovirus exposure and HLA in healthy donors. Study-wide background: Researchers previously reported finding 117 million unique TCR beta sequences from about 179 million T cells. There were approximately 400 genotyped donors. Of these, roughly 84% fell in the genetic ancestry cluster associated with self-reported Caucasian donors.

The V gene end was trimmed by 5 bases and the J gene end by 1 base; junction bases not matched to a gene: 4. Germline V gene sequence: CDR1 LNHDA, CDR2 SQIVND (reference sequence). CDR3 length: 15 amino acids. The PCR had 60 Vbeta and 13 Jbeta primers. This table comes from immunoSEQ multiplex PCR, and its TCRdb copy is limited to in-frame clones, with some not included. The sample carries over 150,000 clones, roughly three quarters recorded once. Findings of the study overall: Earlier findings revealed that most TCR beta V segments proved productive either about 90% or about 30% of the time.

V usage is TRBV19 and J usage is TRBJ1-5; TRBD1 aligns across 8 bases. This clonotype originated in a woman aged 18-29 years in good health and CMV-seronegative. Sequencing used PBMCs. The CDR3 bases are TGTGCCAGTAGTTTCCGGGACAGGAGCAATCAGCCCCAGCATTTT. Its protein product is CASSFRDRSNQPQHF.